This entry lists 10 T cell receptor beta chains sequenced from one sample in a study of CD8 T cells in ankylosing spondylitis. The study's findings and limits: Seemingly distinctive of ankylosing spondylitis blood was a TCR beta motif formed by eight highly homologous variants.

Which antigens these TCRs recognize remains unknown. TCRdb independently ran MiXCR on the 5' RACE reads; one entry per CDR3 protein. The table shows 800,000 to 900,000 distinct CDR3 sequences, with over 9.5% occurring only once. The sequenced sample consisted of blood, either unsorted or a sorted T cell fraction (not recorded which). The receptors here all came from a male donor with ankylosing spondylitis.

The rearrangement links TRBV24-1 to TRBJ2-1; 9 bases align to TRBD1. V was clipped by 7 bases and J by 6 bases; unmatched bases: 15. The germline gives CDR1 KGHDR, CDR2 SFDVKD. The CDR3 runs to 17 residues. CDR3 in DNA: TGTGCCACCAGCACCCTTCGCCGGGACAGGGACCGCAATGAGCAGTTCTTC. The encoded protein is CATSTLRRDRDRNEQFF.

The chain couples TRBV12-3 or TRBV12-4 to TRBJ2-4; either TRBD1 or TRBD2 may fit D (5 bases each). V lost 6 bases and J 3 bases, leaving 15 bases between the germline ends. The CDR3 runs to 15 residues. The CDR3 coding sequence is TGTGCCAGCAGCCAGAGGGGCTGGGGCAAAAACATTCAGTACTTC. As protein: CASSQRGWGKNIQYF.

This clonotype was found a few times. The gene calls are TRBV11-1 and TRBJ2-2; tentatively, D is TRBD2 (6 bases). Trimming cost V 9 bases and J 6 bases, with 17 bases left between them. CDR1 is SGHAT and CDR2 is FQDESV in the germline V gene (reference sequence). There are 14 residues in the CDR3. This CDR3 reads CASPGGPSSGELFF. CDR3 bases: TGTGCCAGTCCCGGGGGTCCCTCATCCGGGGAGCTGTTTTTT.

This clonotype has only a few counts. The chain recombines TRBV5-1 with TRBJ2-7; D is tentatively TRBD1 or TRBD2 (5 bases each). The CDR3 sequence is 14 residues long. V was pared by 4 bases and J by 2 bases, with 13 bases between. The germline gives CDR1 SGHRS, CDR2 YFSETQ. This CDR3 is CASSPWQGPYEQYF. Written as DNA, the CDR3 is TGCGCCAGCAGCCCTTGGCAGGGACCCTACGAGCAGTACTTC. The entire variable domain, with the rest obtained from reference TRBV5-1 and TRBJ2-7, is as follows: KAGVTQTPRYLIKTRGQQVTLSCSPISGHRSVSWYQQTPGQGLQFLFEYFSETQRNKGNFPGRFSGRQFSNSRSEMNVSTLELGDSALYLCASSPWQGPYEQYFGPGTRLTVT.

This clonotype was counted only a few times. The genes are TRBV7-2 and TRBJ2-2, with D perhaps TRBD1 or TRBD2 (5 bases each). Germline CDR1 is SGHTA and CDR2 is FQGNSA. The V end was cut by 5 bases, the J end by 4 bases, with 5 bases between. This CDR3 contains 12 residues. The CDR3 here is CASSGTTGELFF. The CDR3 region has the DNA TGTGCCAGCAGCGGGACCACCGGGGAGCTGTTTTTT.

This clonotype was observed a handful of times. J is TRBJ2-1 and V is TRBV7-3; D gene uncertain. This CDR3 is 13 amino acids long. CDR1 SGHTA and CDR2 FQGTGA come from the germline V gene. Trimming left V 5 bases short and J 9 bases short, with 14 bases between. This CDR3 is CASSPLGVLEQFF. In DNA form, the CDR3 reads TGTGCCAGCAGCCCCCTTGGAGTCCTTGAGCAGTTCTTC. Together with reference TRBV7-3 and TRBJ2-1, the CDR3 gives the full variable domain: GAGVSQTPSNKVTEKGKYVELRCDPISGHTALYWYRQSLGQGPEFLIYFQGTGAADDSGLPNDRFFAVRPEGSVSTLKIQRTERGDSAVYLCASSPLGVLEQFFGPGTRLTVL.

This clonotype was found many times. This chain connects TRBV12-3 or TRBV12-4 to TRBJ2-1; 14 bases line up with TRBD2. This CDR3 has 15 amino acids. V shed 8 bases, J shed 5 bases, and the junction held 5 bases outside the gene matches. The CDR3 here is CASFRLAGGDNEQFF. CDR3 bases: TGTGCCAGCTTTAGACTAGCGGGGGGGGACAATGAGCAGTTCTTC.

This clonotype was detected ten times or more. This sequence joins TRBV5-1 and TRBJ2-7, with 7 bases identical to TRBD1. The CDR3 totals 12 residues. In germline, CDR1 is SGHRS, CDR2 YFSETQ. Losses at the gene ends were 5 bases for V and 6 bases for J; bases not matched to a gene: 5. CDR3 in amino acids: CASRGQAGEQYF. CDR3 in DNA: TGCGCCAGCAGAGGACAGGCTGGCGAGCAGTACTTC.

This chain links TRBV3-1 with TRBJ1-2; a weak D match, TRBD1 (5 bases). CDR1 and CDR2 from the germline V gene are LGHDT and YNNKEL (reference sequence). Trimming removed 1 base from V and 4 bases from J, with 19 bases in between. CDR3 length: 17 amino acids. CDR3 bases: TGTGCCAGCAGCCAAGGTGATCGGGCAGGGTTCCTCTATGGCTACACCTTC. Translated, it gives CASSQGDRAGFLYGYTF.

The V gene is TRBV5-5, the J gene TRBJ2-2; D call uncertain. The CDR3 contains 14 residues. V was clipped by 1 base and J by 8 bases, with 12 bases between them. Germline CDR1 SGHKS, CDR2 YYEKEE (reference sequence). CDR3 sequence (DNA): TGTGCCAGCAGCTTGTTCGGTCCCTTTGGGGAGCTGTTTTTT. Encoded protein: CASSLFGPFGELFF.